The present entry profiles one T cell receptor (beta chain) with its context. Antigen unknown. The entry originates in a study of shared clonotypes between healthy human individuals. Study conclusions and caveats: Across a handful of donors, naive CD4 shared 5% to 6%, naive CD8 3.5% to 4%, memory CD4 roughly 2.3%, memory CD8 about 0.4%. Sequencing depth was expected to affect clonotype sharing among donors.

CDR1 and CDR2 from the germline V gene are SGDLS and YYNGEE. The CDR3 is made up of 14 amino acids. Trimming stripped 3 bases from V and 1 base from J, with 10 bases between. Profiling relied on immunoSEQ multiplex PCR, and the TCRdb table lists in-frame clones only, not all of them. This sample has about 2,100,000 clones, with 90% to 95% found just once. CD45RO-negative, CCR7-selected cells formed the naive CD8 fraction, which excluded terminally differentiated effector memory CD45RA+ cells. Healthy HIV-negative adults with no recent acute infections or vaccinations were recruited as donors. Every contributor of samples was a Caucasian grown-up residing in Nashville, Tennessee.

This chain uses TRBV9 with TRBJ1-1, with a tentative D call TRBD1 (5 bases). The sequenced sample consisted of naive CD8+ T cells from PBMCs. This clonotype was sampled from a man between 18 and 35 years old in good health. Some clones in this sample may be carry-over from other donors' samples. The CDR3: CASSGSGGNTEAFF. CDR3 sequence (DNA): TGTGCCAGCAGCGGGAGTGGGGGGAACACTGAAGCTTTCTTT. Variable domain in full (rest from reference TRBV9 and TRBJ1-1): DSGVTQTPKHLITATGQRVTLRCSPRSGDLSVYWYQQSLDQGLQFLIQYYNGEERAKGNILERFSAQQFPDLHSELNLSSLELGDSALYFCASSGSGGNTEAFFGQGTRLTVV.